This T cell receptor (beta chain) is from a study of blood T cell repertoires in COVID-19. About the research overall: Acute and convalescent COVID-19 specimens originated in the United States, Italy and Spain. PBMCs, B-cell-depleted T cells, or T cells provided the cDNA or gDNA that made up the material.

Trimming took 2 bases from V and 4 from J, leaving 3 bases between them. Germline V gene sequence: CDR1 SGHRS, CDR2 YFSETQ. There are 11 residues in the CDR3. Source study methods: Cell counts per sample came from amplifying reference gene primers. Data came from immunoSEQ multiplex PCR; TCRdb stores just in-frame clones and leaves some out. V and J calls and clone size are those listed in that table; D and trimming were worked out from the DNA. The sample consists of fewer than 40,000 clones, roughly nine tenths of them appearing once. J is TRBJ2-5 and V is TRBV5-1; D not resolved. This receptor was obtained from a man older than 75 with acute or convalescent COVID-19. The material sequenced was peripheral blood. CDR3 protein: CASSFSETQYF. The CDR3 DNA reads as TGCGCCAGCAGCTTCTCAGAGACCCAGTACTTC.